This passage covers 9 T cell receptor beta chains from one sample sequenced in a study of blood T cell repertoires in COVID-19. Assay: immunoSEQ multiplex PCR; the TCRdb copy retains only in-frame clones and omits some. This table holds over 120,000 clones, about 80% found once. What was sequenced was peripheral blood. The receptors stem from a woman aged 55-69 years with acute or convalescent COVID-19.

The V gene is TRBV24-1, the J gene TRBJ1-4, with unresolved D. V was clipped by 6 bases and J by 8 bases, with 9 bases between them. The germline V gene encodes CDR1 KGHDR and CDR2 SFDVKD. The length of the CDR3 is 12 residues. CDR3 sequence: CATSQDTEKLFF. The DNA of the CDR3 is TGTGCCACCAGTCAAGACACCGAAAAACTGTTTTTT.

V is TRBV3-1 (or the pseudogene TRBV3-2) and J is TRBJ2-5; TRBD2 aligns across 8 bases. The CDR3 has 17 residues. J lost 3 bases, V lost 4 bases, and 13 bases had no gene match. The germline V gene encodes CDR1 LGHDT and CDR2 YNNKEL (reference sequence). CDR3 sequence reads: CASSLSSGTREKETQYF. The DNA for the CDR3 is TGTGCCAGCAGCCTAAGCTCCGGGACTAGGGAAAAAGAGACCCAGTACTTC.

This sequence joins TRBV21-1 and TRBJ1-5; the D call in the table, TRBD1, was not verified against the DNA. TRBV21-1 is a documented pseudogene. CDR3 size: 15 residues. This CDR3 is CASSVDRYSNQPQHF. As DNA, the CDR3 is TGTGCCAGCAGCGTAGACAGGTATAGCAATCAGCCCCAGCATTTT.

This rearrangement joins TRBV28 to TRBJ1-2; the D is unclear. Germline CDR1 MDHEN, CDR2 SYDVKM. With 2 bases removed from V and 5 bases from J, the gap between germline ends came to 12 bases. This CDR3 has 14 amino acids. In nucleotides, the CDR3 is TGTGCCAGCAGTTTAGGCGCAGGTGGGTATGGCTACACCTTC. Its translation: CASSLGAGGYGYTF.

The V call is TRBV5-1, the J call TRBJ2-3; 9 bases align to TRBD2. The V segment lost 2 bases and the J segment 3 bases; nucleotides outside the gene matches: 7. Germline-derived CDR1 and CDR2 are SGHRS and YFSETQ. The length of the CDR3 is 16 residues. CDR3 protein: CASSFGTSGSTDTQYF. CDR3 in DNA: TGCGCCAGCAGCTTTGGTACTAGCGGGTCTACAGATACGCAGTATTTT.

This clone was recorded only once. V usage is TRBV6-5 and J usage is TRBJ2-3, with 9 positions matching TRBD2. With V trimmed by 6 bases and J by 2 bases, 3 bases remained unmatched. Per germline, CDR1 MNHEY and CDR2 SVGAGI. This CDR3 spans 14 amino acids. CDR3 DNA: TGTGCCAGCAGAAGCGGGAGGCTCACAGATACGCAGTATTTT. It encodes CASRSGRLTDTQYF.

The V call is TRBV5-6, the J call TRBJ2-7; D remains ambiguous. From germline, CDR1 is SGHDT and CDR2 YYEEEE. The CDR3 consists of 13 residues. Trimming shortened V by 0 bases and J by 3 bases, and 7 bases separated the two germline ends. The CDR3 DNA follows: TGTGCCAGCAGCTTGGCGTTAGACTACGAGCAGTACTTC. It specifies CASSLALDYEQYF.

The chain links TRBV27 to TRBJ2-1; tentative D call: TRBD2 (5 bases). There are 15 residues in the CDR3. V was clipped by 2 bases and J by 6 bases, with 14 bases between them. Germline-derived CDR1 and CDR2 are MNHEY and SMNVEV (reference sequence). The CDR3 reads CASSLGSPAFNEQFF. The DNA for the CDR3 is TGTGCCAGCAGTTTAGGGAGTCCGGCCTTCAATGAGCAGTTCTTC.

The table lists this clone with a few counts. The chain links TRBV27 to TRBJ1-1; D ambiguous. There are 14 residues in the CDR3. Deletions cut 2 bases from V and 1 base from J, with 8 bases between. CDR1 is MNHEY and CDR2 is SMNVEV in the germline V gene (reference sequence). CDR3 loop: CASSLGRGNTEAFF. In nucleotides, the CDR3 is TGTGCCAGCAGTTTAGGTCGGGGGAACACTGAAGCTTTCTTT.